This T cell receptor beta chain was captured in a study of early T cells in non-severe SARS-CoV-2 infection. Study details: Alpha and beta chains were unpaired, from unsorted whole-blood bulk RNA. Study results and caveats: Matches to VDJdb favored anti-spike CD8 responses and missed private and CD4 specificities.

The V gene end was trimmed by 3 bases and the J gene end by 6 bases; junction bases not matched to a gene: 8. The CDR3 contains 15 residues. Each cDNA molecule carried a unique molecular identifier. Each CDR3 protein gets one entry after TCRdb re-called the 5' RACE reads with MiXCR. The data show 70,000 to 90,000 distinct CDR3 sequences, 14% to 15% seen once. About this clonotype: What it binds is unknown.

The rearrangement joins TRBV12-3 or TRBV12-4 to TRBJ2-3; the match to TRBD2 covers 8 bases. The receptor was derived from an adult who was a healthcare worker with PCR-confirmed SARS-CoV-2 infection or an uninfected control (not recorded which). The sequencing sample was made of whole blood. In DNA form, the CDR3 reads TGTGCCAGCAGTTTCCCGGGGGGGACACGGGATACGCAGTATTTT. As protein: CASSFPGGTRDTQYF.